These T cell receptor beta chains were read from a single sample in a study of T cells after yellow fever vaccination. TCRdb fed the 5' RACE reads into MiXCR, producing one record per CDR3 protein. This table has under 95,000 distinct CDR3 sequences, approximately 7.3% appearing once. Sequences were derived from CD8+ T cells sorted from PBMCs, sampled more than 8 days after the first yellow fever vaccination. All receptors come from a man between 18 and 35 years old who received the YFV17D yellow fever vaccine. The CDR3 runs from the conserved cysteine through the conserved F or W. The order of the fields is V gene, CDR3 protein.

TRBV12-3/TRBV12-4,CASSWGQGMGTEAFF
TRBV12-3/TRBV12-4,CASSFTGFSGNTIYF
TRBV11-3,CASSGGGFNEQFF
TRBV2,CTSSSTGLAGGKDTQYF
TRBV4-1,CASSQDQWGATEAFF
TRBV5-5,CASSLSVIPGGGYTF
TRBV4-3,CASSAGGGLVDTEAFF
TRBV6-5,CASSHYIGRQASGANVLTF
TRBV6-1,CASSERGVGSPLHF
TRBV4-2,CASSSRSLAENNEQFF
TRBV5-1,CASSIGQGGTYEQYF
TRBV4-3,CASSQGGYSPLHF
TRBV6-1,CASSSLGPAGHQPQHF
TRBV28,CASSWGQGVEGNEQFF
TRBV6-2/TRBV6-3,CATSRDRKAYEQYF
TRBV4-1,CASSPPRVGGGNTDTQYF
TRBV4-3,CASSRDIRDSNEKLFF
TRBV12-3/TRBV12-4,CASSLGGEQFF
TRBV6-2/TRBV6-3,CASSSSGGIHETQYF
TRBV12-3/TRBV12-4,CASRGQEETQYF
TRBV4-3,CASSQDRGGVYGYTF
TRBV19,CASSIYTEINEQFF